This TCR beta chain was documented in a study of blood T cell repertoires in COVID-19. Looking at the study overall: From the United States, Italy and Spain came samples of acute and convalescent COVID-19. Sample material is recorded as cDNA or gDNA derived from T cells, B-cell-depleted T cells, or PBMCs.

Looked up from germline, CDR1 is MNHEY and CDR2 is SMNVEV (reference sequence). Trimming at V came to 1 base and at J to 10 bases, leaving 16 bases not matched to a gene. This CDR3 has 17 amino acids. Per the original methods: Cell counts per sample came from amplifying reference gene primers. This table comes from immunoSEQ multiplex PCR, and its TCRdb copy is limited to in-frame clones, with some not included. That table supplies the V and J calls and clone size; D and trimming were determined from the DNA. The repertoire has 150,000 or so clones, just under 85% of them found once; the top ten carry approximately 3%.

The chain employs TRBV27 and TRBJ2-5, with 9 positions matching TRBD1. The TCR originated in a woman older than 75 with acute or convalescent COVID-19. The sample taken for sequencing was peripheral blood. CDR3 in DNA: TGTGCCAGCAGTTTATGGCCCGTGACAGGGGGTATGTCGAGCCAGTACTTC. Protein product: CASSLWPVTGGMSSQYF.